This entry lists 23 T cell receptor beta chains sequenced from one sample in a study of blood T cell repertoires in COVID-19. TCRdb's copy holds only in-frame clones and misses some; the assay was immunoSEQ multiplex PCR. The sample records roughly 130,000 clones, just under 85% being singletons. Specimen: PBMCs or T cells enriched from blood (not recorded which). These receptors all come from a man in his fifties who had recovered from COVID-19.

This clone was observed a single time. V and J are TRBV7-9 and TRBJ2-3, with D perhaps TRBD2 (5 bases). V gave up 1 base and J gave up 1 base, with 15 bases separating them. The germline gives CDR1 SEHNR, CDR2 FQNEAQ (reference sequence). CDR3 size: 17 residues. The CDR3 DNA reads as TGTGCCAGCAGCTTAGTGTCGTCCTCAGCGGGCACAGATACGCAGTATTTT. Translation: CASSLVSSSAGTDTQYF.

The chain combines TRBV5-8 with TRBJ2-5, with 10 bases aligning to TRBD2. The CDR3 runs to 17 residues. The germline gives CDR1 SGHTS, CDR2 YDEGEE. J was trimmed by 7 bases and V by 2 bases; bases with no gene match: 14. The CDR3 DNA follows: TGTGCCAGCAGCTTCCCCCTAGCGGGGGCTAATACGGGGACCCAGTACTTC. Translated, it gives CASSFPLAGANTGTQYF.

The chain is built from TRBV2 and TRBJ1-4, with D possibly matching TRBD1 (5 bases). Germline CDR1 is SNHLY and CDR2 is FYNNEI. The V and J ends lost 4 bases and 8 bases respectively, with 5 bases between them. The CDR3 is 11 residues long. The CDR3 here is CASSGQEKLFF. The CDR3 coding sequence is TGTGCCAGCAGTGGACAGGAAAAACTGTTTTTT.

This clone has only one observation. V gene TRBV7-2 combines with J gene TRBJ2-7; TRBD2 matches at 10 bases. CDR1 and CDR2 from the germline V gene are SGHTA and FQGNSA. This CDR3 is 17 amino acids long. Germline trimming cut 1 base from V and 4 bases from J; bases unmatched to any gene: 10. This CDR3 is CASSLVATSGVRYEQYF. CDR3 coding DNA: TGTGCCAGCAGCTTAGTAGCCACTAGCGGGGTCAGGTACGAGCAGTACTTC. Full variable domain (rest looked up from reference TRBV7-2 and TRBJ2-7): GAGVSQSPSNKVTEKGKDVELRCDPISGHTALYWYRQSLGQGLEFLIYFQGNSAPDKSGLPSDRFSAERTGGSVSTLTIQRTQQEDSAVYLCASSLVATSGVRYEQYFGPGTRLTVT.

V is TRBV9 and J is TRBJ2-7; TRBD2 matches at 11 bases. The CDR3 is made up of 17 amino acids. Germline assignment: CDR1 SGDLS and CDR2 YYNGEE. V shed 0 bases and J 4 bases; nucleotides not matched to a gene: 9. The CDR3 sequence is CASSVGGSGGAVYEQYF. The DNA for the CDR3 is TGTGCCAGCAGCGTAGGTGGTAGCGGGGGGGCCGTATACGAGCAGTACTTC.

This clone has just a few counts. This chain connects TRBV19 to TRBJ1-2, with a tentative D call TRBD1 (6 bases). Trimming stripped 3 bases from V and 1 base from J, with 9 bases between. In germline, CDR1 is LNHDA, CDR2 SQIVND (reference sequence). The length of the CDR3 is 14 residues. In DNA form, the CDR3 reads TGTGCCAGTAGTATCCAGGGGAGTAACTATGGCTACACCTTC. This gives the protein CASSIQGSNYGYTF.

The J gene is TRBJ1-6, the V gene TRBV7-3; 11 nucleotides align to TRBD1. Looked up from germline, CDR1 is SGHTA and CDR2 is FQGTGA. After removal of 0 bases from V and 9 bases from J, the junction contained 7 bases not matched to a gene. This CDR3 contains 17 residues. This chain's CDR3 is CASSLTGDRGFSSPLHF. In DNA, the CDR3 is TGTGCCAGCAGCTTAACGGGGGACAGGGGGTTTTCTTCACCCCTCCACTTT.

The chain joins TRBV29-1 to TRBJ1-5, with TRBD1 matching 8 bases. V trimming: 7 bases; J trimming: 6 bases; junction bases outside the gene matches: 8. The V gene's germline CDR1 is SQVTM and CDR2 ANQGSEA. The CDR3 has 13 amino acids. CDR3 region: CSAEDREGQPQHF. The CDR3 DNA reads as TGCAGCGCCGAGGACAGGGAGGGTCAGCCCCAGCATTTT.

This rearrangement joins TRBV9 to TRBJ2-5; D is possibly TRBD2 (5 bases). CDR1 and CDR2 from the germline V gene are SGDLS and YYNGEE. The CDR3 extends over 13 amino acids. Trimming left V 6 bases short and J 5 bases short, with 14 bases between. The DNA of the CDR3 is TGTGCCAGCACAACCGGGTCGGGGGAGACCCAGTACTTC. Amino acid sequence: CASTTGSGETQYF.

In nucleotides, the CDR3 is TGTGCCAGCAGCCCTCCCTTCGGGACAGGGCAGAGAAGTAGTCAGCCCCAGCATTTT. Its protein product is CASSPPFGTGQRSSQPQHF. The chain carries TRBV7-4 and TRBJ1-5; 9 bases are shared with TRBD1. V shed 5 bases, J shed 6 bases, and the junction held 20 bases outside the gene matches. CDR1 and CDR2 from the germline V gene are SGHVT and SQSDAQ. This CDR3 region has 19 residues. Full variable domain (remainder filled in from reference TRBV7-4 and TRBJ1-5): GAGVSQSPRYKVAKRGRDVALRCDSISGHVTLYWYRQTLGQGSEVLTYSQSDAQRDKSGRPSGRFSAERPERSVSTLKIQRTEQGDSAVYLCASSPPFGTGQRSSQPQHFGDGTRLSIL.

The CDR3 region is CASSYAGGSSGANVLTF. CDR3 nucleotides: TGTGCCAGCAGTTATGCGGGGGGAAGCTCTGGGGCCAACGTCCTGACTTTC. The V call is TRBV6-2 or TRBV6-3, the J call TRBJ2-6; 8 bases are a match to TRBD2. The V gene end was trimmed by 3 bases and the J gene end by 0 bases; junction bases not matched to a gene: 4. CDR1 and CDR2 from the germline V gene are MNHEY and SVGEGT. CDR3 length equals 17 residues.

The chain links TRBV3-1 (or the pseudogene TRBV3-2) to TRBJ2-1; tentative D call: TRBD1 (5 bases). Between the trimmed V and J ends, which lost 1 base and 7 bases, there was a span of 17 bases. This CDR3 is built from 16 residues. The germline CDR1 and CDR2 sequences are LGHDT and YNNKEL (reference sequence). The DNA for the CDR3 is TGTGCCAGCAGCCAAGTTCACCCAGGGTCTAAAAATGAGCAGTTCTTC. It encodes CASSQVHPGSKNEQFF.

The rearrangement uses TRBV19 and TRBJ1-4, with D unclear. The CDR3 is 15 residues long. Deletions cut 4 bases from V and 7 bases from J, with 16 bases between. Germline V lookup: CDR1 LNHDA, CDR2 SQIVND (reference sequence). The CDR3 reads CASSTRVRGSEKLFF. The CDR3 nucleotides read TGTGCCAGTAGTACCCGGGTCCGCGGGAGTGAAAAACTGTTTTTT.

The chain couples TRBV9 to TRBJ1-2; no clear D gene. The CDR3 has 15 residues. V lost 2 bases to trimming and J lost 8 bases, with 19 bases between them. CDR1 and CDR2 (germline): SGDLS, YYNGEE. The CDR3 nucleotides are TGTGCCAGCAGCGTTGATGGTATCGCGAGGCTCGGCTACACCTTC. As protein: CASSVDGIARLGYTF.

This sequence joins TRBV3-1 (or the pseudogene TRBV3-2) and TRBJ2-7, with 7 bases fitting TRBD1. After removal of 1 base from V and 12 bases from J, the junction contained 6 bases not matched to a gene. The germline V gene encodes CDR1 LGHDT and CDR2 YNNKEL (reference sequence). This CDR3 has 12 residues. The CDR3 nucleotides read TGTGCCAGCAGCCAAGGACAGGGACGTATGTACTTC. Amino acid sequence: CASSQGQGRMYF.

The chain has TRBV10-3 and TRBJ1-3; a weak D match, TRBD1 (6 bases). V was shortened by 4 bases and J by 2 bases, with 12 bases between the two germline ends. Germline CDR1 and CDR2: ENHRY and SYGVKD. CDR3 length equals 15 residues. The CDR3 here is CAISAGGRTGNTIYF. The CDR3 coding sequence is TGTGCCATCAGTGCGGGGGGGCGGACTGGAAACACCATATATTTT.

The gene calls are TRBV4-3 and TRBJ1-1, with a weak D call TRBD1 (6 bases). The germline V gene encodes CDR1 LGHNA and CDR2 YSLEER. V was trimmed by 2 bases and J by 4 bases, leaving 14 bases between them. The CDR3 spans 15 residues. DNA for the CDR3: TGCGCCAGCAGCCAATCCCGACGGACAGCCACTGAAGCTTTCTTT. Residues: CASSQSRRTATEAFF.

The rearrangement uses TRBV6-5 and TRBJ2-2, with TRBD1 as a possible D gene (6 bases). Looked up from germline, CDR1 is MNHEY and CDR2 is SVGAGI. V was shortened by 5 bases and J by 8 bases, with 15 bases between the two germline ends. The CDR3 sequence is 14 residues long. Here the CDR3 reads CASSQGQVPGELFF. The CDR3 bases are TGTGCCAGCAGTCAGGGACAAGTGCCGGGGGAGCTGTTTTTT.

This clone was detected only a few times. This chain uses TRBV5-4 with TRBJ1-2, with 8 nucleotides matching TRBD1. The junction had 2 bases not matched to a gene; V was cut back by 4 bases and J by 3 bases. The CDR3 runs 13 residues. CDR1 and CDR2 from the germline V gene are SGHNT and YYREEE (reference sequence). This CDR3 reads CASSLDRDYGYTF. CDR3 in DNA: TGTGCCAGCAGCCTGGACAGGGACTATGGCTACACCTTC. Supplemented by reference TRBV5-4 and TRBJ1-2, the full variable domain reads ETGVTQSPTHLIKTRGQQVTLRCSSQSGHNTVSWYQQALGQGPQFIFQYYREEENGRGNFPPRFSGLQFPNYSSELNVNALELDDSALYLCASSLDRDYGYTFGSGTRLTVV.

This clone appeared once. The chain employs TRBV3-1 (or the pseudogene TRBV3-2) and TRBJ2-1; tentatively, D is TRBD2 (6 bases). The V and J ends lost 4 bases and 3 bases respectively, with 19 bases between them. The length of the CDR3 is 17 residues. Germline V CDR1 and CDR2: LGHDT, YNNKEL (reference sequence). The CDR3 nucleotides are TGTGCCAGCAGCCCCGGCGGCGCGGGGCACCTCTACAATGAGCAGTTCTTC. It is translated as CASSPGGAGHLYNEQFF.

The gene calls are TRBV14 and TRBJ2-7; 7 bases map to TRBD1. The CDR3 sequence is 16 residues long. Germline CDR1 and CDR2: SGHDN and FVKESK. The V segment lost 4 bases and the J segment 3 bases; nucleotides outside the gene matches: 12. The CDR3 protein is CASSPTMTGRVYEQYF. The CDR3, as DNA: TGTGCCAGCAGCCCTACGATGACAGGGCGGGTCTACGAGCAGTACTTC. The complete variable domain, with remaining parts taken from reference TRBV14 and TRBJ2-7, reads EAGVTQFPSHSVIEKGQTVTLRCDPISGHDNLYWYRRVMGKEIKFLLHFVKESKQDESGMPNNRFLAERTGGTYSTLKVQPAELEDSGVYFCASSPTMTGRVYEQYFGPGTRLTVT.

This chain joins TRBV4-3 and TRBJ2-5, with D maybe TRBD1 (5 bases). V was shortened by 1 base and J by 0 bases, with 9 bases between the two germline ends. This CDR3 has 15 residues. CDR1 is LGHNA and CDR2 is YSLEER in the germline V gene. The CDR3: CASSQGRQNQETQYF. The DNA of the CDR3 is TGCGCCAGCAGCCAAGGGAGACAGAACCAAGAGACCCAGTACTTC.

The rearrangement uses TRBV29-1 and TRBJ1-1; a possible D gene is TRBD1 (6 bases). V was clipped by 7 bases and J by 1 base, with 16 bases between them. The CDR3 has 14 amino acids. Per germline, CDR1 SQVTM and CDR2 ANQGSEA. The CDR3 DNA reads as TGCAGCGGACACAGGGCGGGTGGGAACACTGAAGCTTTCTTT. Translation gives CSGHRAGGNTEAFF.